Presented here are 22 T cell receptor beta chains from one specimen sequenced in a study of T cell responses to AZD1222 COVID-19 vaccine. Only in-frame clones appear in the TCRdb table, and some are missing; sequencing was by immunoSEQ multiplex PCR. The profile shows about 140,000 clones, 80% to 95% of them singletons. This specimen consisted of peripheral blood, obtained on day 0 of AZD1222 vaccination. These receptors originate from an adult in good health.

V usage is TRBV4-3 and J usage is TRBJ1-2, with a weak D call TRBD1 (5 bases). The V end lost 3 bases, the J end lost 5 bases, and 16 bases lay between the germline ends. Germline assignment: CDR1 LGHNA and CDR2 YSLEER. There are 15 residues in the CDR3. This CDR3 is CASSQGHAAGYGYTF. DNA of the CDR3: TGCGCCAGCAGCCAGGGGCACGCGGCGGGTTATGGCTACACCTTC.

The chain joins TRBV3-1 (or the pseudogene TRBV3-2) to TRBJ1-1; no clear D gene. The CDR3 sequence is 17 residues long. The V end was cut by 0 bases, the J end by 0 bases, with 14 bases between. Germline CDR1 is LGHDT and CDR2 is YNNKEL (reference sequence). CDR3 residues: CASSQDPFSGLNTEAFF. In DNA, the CDR3 is TGTGCCAGCAGCCAAGATCCCTTTTCAGGACTGAACACTGAAGCTTTCTTT.

The V and J genes are TRBV18 and TRBJ2-5, with D possibly TRBD2 on 7 matching bases. This CDR3 region has 15 residues. Germline V gene sequence: CDR1 KGHSH, CDR2 LQKENI. The germline V and J ends were trimmed by 3 bases and 3 bases, with 14 bases remaining between them. The CDR3 coding sequence is TGTGCCAGCTCACCCCGAGGGGGGGGAGAAGAGACCCAGTACTTC. Its translation: CASSPRGGGEETQYF.

This clone was seen once. The chain couples TRBV28 to TRBJ1-2; D might be TRBD1 (5 bases). Germline V CDR1 and CDR2: MDHEN, SYDVKM. The CDR3 is 13 amino acids. V lost 6 bases and J 3 bases, leaving 11 bases between the germline ends. CDR3 coding DNA: TGTGCCAGCAGACCGGGACCAGACTATGGCTACACCTTC. Translated, it gives CASRPGPDYGYTF.

This sequence joins TRBV19 and TRBJ2-2; 7 bases map to TRBD1. Germline lookup yields CDR1 LNHDA and CDR2 SQIVND (reference sequence). There are 15 residues in the CDR3. The ends lost 6 bases at V and 7 bases at J; junction bases unmatched: 11. The CDR3 loop is CASSPRQGRIGELFF. CDR3 coding DNA: TGTGCCAGTAGCCCCCGACAGGGCAGGATCGGGGAGCTGTTTTTT.

This chain uses TRBV27 with TRBJ1-5; D gene ambiguous. Germline CDR1 and CDR2: MNHEY and SMNVEV (reference sequence). The CDR3 contains 17 residues. V dropped 3 bases and J dropped 4 bases, with 19 bases sitting between them. The CDR3 protein is CASSFIRMQVINQPQHF. The CDR3 bases are TGTGCCAGCAGTTTTATAAGGATGCAGGTGATTAATCAGCCCCAGCATTTT.

This rearrangement joins TRBV6-1 to TRBJ2-1; the D gene is possibly TRBD2 (5 bases). V lost 2 bases and J lost 1, with 18 bases in between. This CDR3 is 18 amino acids long. CDR1 and CDR2 (germline): MNHNS, SASEGT. DNA of the CDR3: TGTGCCAGCAGTGAAAATATGTTGAGGGAAGGATCCTACAATGAGCAGTTCTTC. This sequence encodes CASSENMLREGSYNEQFF.

The rearrangement joins TRBV6-2 or TRBV6-3 to TRBJ1-3, with D possibly TRBD1 on 6 matching bases. The V and J ends lost 6 bases and 0 bases respectively, with 21 bases between them. CDR1 is MNHEY and CDR2 is SVGEGT in the germline V gene. The CDR3 has 18 amino acids. The CDR3 here is CASSHLPDRHSSGNTIYF. The CDR3 DNA follows: TGTGCCAGCAGCCACCTTCCCGACAGGCACTCCTCTGGAAACACCATATATTTT.

The chain couples TRBV2 to TRBJ1-1; D might be TRBD1 (6 bases). The CDR3 is 15 residues long. V was clipped by 5 bases and J by 0 bases, with 13 bases between them. Germline V gene data show CDR1 as SNHLY and CDR2 as FYNNEI. CDR3 sequence: CASSQGGFVNTEAFF. CDR3 bases: TGTGCCAGCAGTCAAGGGGGGTTCGTGAACACTGAAGCTTTCTTT.

CDR3 in DNA: TGCGCCAGCAGCCAAGTGAGGGACCGCACCTTTATCCACGAGCAGTACTTC. Its translation: CASSQVRDRTFIHEQYF. The chain recombines TRBV4-1 with TRBJ2-7, with D possibly being TRBD1 or TRBD2 (5 bases each). The CDR3 consists of 17 residues. V shed 1 base and J shed 5 bases, with 21 bases lying between them. Per germline, CDR1 MGHRA and CDR2 YSYEKL.

The chain combines TRBV7-9 with TRBJ2-1; 7 bases agree with TRBD2. CDR1 SEHNR and CDR2 FQNEAQ come from the germline V gene (reference sequence). CDR3 length: 12 residues. V lost 11 bases and J lost 5; bases outside the gene matches: 6. The CDR3 sequence: CAAREDHNEQFF. Here the CDR3 DNA reads TGTGCCGCCCGGGAGGACCACAATGAGCAGTTCTTC.

DNA for the CDR3: TGCAGCGTGACAGGGGCGAACACTGAAGCTTTCTTT. As protein: CSVTGANTEAFF. This chain links TRBV29-1 with TRBJ1-1; 8 bases fit TRBD1. Germline V gene data show CDR1 as SQVTM and CDR2 as ANQGSEA. The length of the CDR3 is 12 residues. The J segment lost 1 base and the V segment lost 6 bases, leaving 1 base of the junction unmatched. The full variable domain, with the rest looked up from reference TRBV29-1 and TRBJ1-1, is SAVISQKPSRDICQRGTSLTIQCQVDSQVTMMFWYRQQPGQSLTLIATANQGSEATYESGFVIDKFPISRPNLTFSTLTVSNMSPEDSSIYLCSVTGANTEAFFGQGTRLTVV.

This chain links TRBV7-2 with TRBJ1-2; D is unclear. The length of the CDR3 is 14 residues. Trimming stripped 7 bases from V and 0 bases from J, with 12 bases between. In germline, CDR1 is SGHTA, CDR2 FQGNSA. The CDR3 DNA sequence: TGTGCCAGCACCCCGGAGATTGCTAACTATGGCTACACCTTC. Amino acids: CASTPEIANYGYTF. The full variable domain, its missing parts supplied by reference TRBV7-2 and TRBJ1-2, is GAGVSQSPSNKVTEKGKDVELRCDPISGHTALYWYRQSLGQGLEFLIYFQGNSAPDKSGLPSDRFSAERTGGSVSTLTIQRTQQEDSAVYLCASTPEIANYGYTFGSGTRLTVV.

This chain uses TRBV7-9 with TRBJ1-2; D not resolved. The V gene's germline CDR1 is SEHNR and CDR2 FQNEAQ (reference sequence). The CDR3 runs to 13 residues. Trimming left V 2 bases short and J 7 bases short, with 11 bases between. CDR3 region: CASSLNSYGGYTF. DNA of the CDR3: TGTGCCAGCAGCTTAAACTCATATGGTGGCTACACCTTC.

The CDR3 protein is CRPGLNEQFF. The CDR3 bases are TGCAGACCCGGGCTAAATGAGCAGTTCTTC. The V gene is TRBV29-1, the J gene TRBJ2-1, with D hard to call. The CDR3 is 10 residues long. Looked up from germline, CDR1 is SQVTM and CDR2 is ANQGSEA.

The chain recombines TRBV5-4 with TRBJ2-5; D is possibly TRBD2 (6 bases). The CDR3 contains 13 residues. The V gene lost 2 bases and the J gene lost 3 bases, with 8 bases spanning the gap. Germline values: CDR1 SGHNT, CDR2 YYREEE (reference sequence). CDR3 coding DNA: TGTGCCAGCAGCTTAGTAGCGGAAGAGACCCAGTACTTC. Translating it yields CASSLVAEETQYF.

This chain uses TRBV5-1 with TRBJ1-5, with D possibly TRBD1 on 5 matching bases. Germline V lookup: CDR1 SGHRS, CDR2 YFSETQ. The CDR3 length is 13 residues. The V end was cut by 0 bases, the J end by 7 bases, with 8 bases between. The DNA of the CDR3 is TGCGCCAGCAGCTTGGGTGAGGGGCAGCCCCAGCATTTT. This codes for CASSLGEGQPQHF.

This rearrangement joins TRBV7-7 to TRBJ2-5; 8 bases are a match to TRBD2. J was trimmed by 5 bases and V by 5 bases; bases with no gene match: 7. Per the germline V gene, CDR1 is SSHAT and CDR2 is FNYEAQ (reference sequence). The CDR3 sequence is 14 residues long. The CDR3 reads CASSVGGADETQYF. In DNA form, the CDR3 reads TGTGCCAGCAGCGTCGGGGGGGCCGACGAGACCCAGTACTTC. The full variable domain, its missing parts supplied by reference TRBV7-7 and TRBJ2-5, is GAGVSQSPRYKVTKRGQDVTLRCDPISSHATLYWYQQALGQGPEFLTYFNYEAQPDKSGLPSDRFSAERPEGSISTLTIQRTEQRDSAMYRCASSVGGADETQYFGPGTRLLVL.

In its sample, this clone was seen once. The chain has TRBV7-2 and TRBJ2-1; 8 bases are shared with TRBD1. The germline V gene encodes CDR1 SGHTA and CDR2 FQGNSA. Losses at the gene ends were 4 bases for V and 7 bases for J; bases not matched to a gene: 12. This CDR3 region has 16 residues. Here the CDR3 reads CASSSTHRQGWNEQFF. The DNA of the CDR3 is TGTGCCAGCAGCTCAACTCACAGACAGGGGTGGAATGAGCAGTTCTTC.

This clone was detected a few times. V gene TRBV24-1 combines with J gene TRBJ1-4, with unresolved D. The germline CDR1 and CDR2 sequences are KGHDR and SFDVKD. The ends were cut back, 4 bases at V and 7 bases at J, with 6 bases in the middle. This CDR3 contains 12 residues. The CDR3 region is CATSDPGEKLFF. CDR3 DNA sequence: TGTGCCACCAGTGACCCTGGTGAAAAACTGTTTTTT.

The chain recombines TRBV4-1 with TRBJ1-1; 7 bases map to TRBD1. The CDR3 totals 16 residues. CDR1 is MGHRA, CDR2 YSYEKL, per germline. Germline trimming cut 1 base from V and 5 bases from J; bases unmatched to any gene: 10. The CDR3 reads CASSQGYQGQRTEAFF. CDR3 coding DNA: TGCGCCAGCAGCCAAGGGTACCAGGGACAGAGAACTGAAGCTTTCTTT.

The chain joins TRBV28 to TRBJ1-2; TRBD1 agrees at 7 bases. In germline, CDR1 is MDHEN, CDR2 SYDVKM. Trimming took 7 bases from V and 4 from J; bases not matched to a gene: 15. This CDR3 contains 16 residues. Here the CDR3 DNA reads TGTGCCAGCAATGAACAGGGAGGGGGCGTCGGCTATGGCTACACCTTC. Translating it yields CASNEQGGGVGYGYTF.